One and the same sample provided the 9 T cell receptor beta chains below, sequenced in a study of T cell repertoires in cytomegalovirus infection. Via MiXCR, TCRdb re-called the reads, giving one row per CDR3 protein. The table has about 180,000 distinct CDR3 sequences, roughly 17% seen once. The sample taken for sequencing was CD8+ T cells from PBMCs. These receptors were collected from a human donor in good health (CMV status not recorded). Some clones in this sample may be carry-over from other donors' samples.

This clonotype was found a few times. The chain couples TRBV19 to TRBJ1-5; D call uncertain. Trimming shortened V by 7 bases and J by 9 bases, and 22 bases separated the two germline ends. The CDR3 length is 15 residues. Germline V CDR1 and CDR2: LNHDA, SQIVND (reference sequence). In DNA form, the CDR3 reads TGTGCCAGTAAGAACAGCCCTTCGATGGGGTCGCCCCAGCATTTT. It translates to CASKNSPSMGSPQHF.

The chain links TRBV28 to TRBJ1-2; 7 bases are shared with TRBD1. This CDR3 is 14 amino acids long. Losses at the gene ends were 5 bases for V and 8 bases for J; bases not matched to a gene: 11. CDR1 MDHEN and CDR2 SYDVKM come from the germline V gene. The CDR3 sequence is CASSDAGGGKGYTF. The CDR3 bases are TGTGCCAGCAGTGACGCAGGGGGGGGTAAGGGCTACACCTTC.

The chain recombines TRBV27 with TRBJ2-7, with D perhaps given as TRBD1 or TRBD2 (5 bases each). Germline V gives CDR1 MNHEY, CDR2 SMNVEV (reference sequence). V was pared by 0 bases and J by 1 base, with 13 bases between. There are 16 residues in the CDR3. DNA of the CDR3: TGTGCCAGCAGTTTATCGACCGGGGACGGTTCCTACGAGCAGTACTTC. Translation gives CASSLSTGDGSYEQYF.

The chain is built from TRBV20-1 and TRBJ1-1, with unresolved D. The V gene lost 6 bases and the J gene lost 2 bases, with 10 bases spanning the gap. Germline assignment: CDR1 DFQATT and CDR2 SNEGSKA (reference sequence). This CDR3 has 12 residues. CDR3 amino acids: CSARYYNTEAFF. DNA of the CDR3: TGCAGTGCGAGATACTACAACACTGAAGCTTTCTTT.

This clonotype was detected only a few times. The genes are TRBV19 and TRBJ1-2, with a tentative D call TRBD1 (5 bases). Trimming stripped 6 bases from V and 2 bases from J, with 13 bases between. Germline V gives CDR1 LNHDA, CDR2 SQIVND (reference sequence). CDR3 length: 14 amino acids. DNA for the CDR3: TGTGCCAGTAGCCATTATGACAGAAACTATGGCTACACCTTC. This encodes CASSHYDRNYGYTF.

This clonotype was found a few times. The chain combines TRBV7-9 with TRBJ2-7; the match to TRBD1 covers 7 bases. The trim removed 6 bases at V and 6 bases at J, leaving 20 bases unmatched. CDR1 is SEHNR and CDR2 is FQNEAQ in the germline V gene (reference sequence). The CDR3 runs to 17 residues. The CDR3 protein is CASSSLLGQERDSEQYF. CDR3 nucleotides: TGTGCCAGCAGTTCTCTCCTCGGACAGGAGAGGGATTCCGAGCAGTACTTC.

In this sample, this clonotype turned up a few times. V gene TRBV6-5 combines with J gene TRBJ1-1; a possible D gene is TRBD1 (5 bases). V was trimmed by 4 bases and J by 5 bases, leaving 14 bases between them. Germline lookup yields CDR1 MNHEY and CDR2 SVGAGI. This CDR3 is 14 amino acids long. CDR3 nucleotides: TGTGCCAGCAGTTTCCGTTGGGGGAGGACTGAAGCTTTCTTT. Amino acids: CASSFRWGRTEAFF.

V usage is TRBV20-1 and J usage is TRBJ1-2; TRBD1 might be the D (5 bases). CDR1 is DFQATT and CDR2 is SNEGSKA in the germline V gene (reference sequence). The V gene lost 3 bases and the J gene lost 0 bases, with 20 bases spanning the gap. The CDR3 has 17 residues. CDR3 sequence reads: CSASQLGALGPNYGYTF. DNA of the CDR3: TGCAGTGCTAGTCAGCTAGGGGCCCTAGGGCCTAACTATGGCTACACCTTC.

Remarks on this clonotype: A single base separates this from a much larger clone, so it may be a read error. The chain links TRBV7-6 to TRBJ2-1; no clear D gene. The V end was cut by 0 bases, the J end by 6 bases, with 3 bases between. Germline V gene lookup returns CDR1 SGHVS and CDR2 FNYEAQ. The CDR3 has 12 residues. This CDR3 reads CASSLAPNEQFF. CDR3 sequence (DNA): TGTGCCAGCAGCTTAGCTCCCAATGAGCAGTTCTTC.